These 16 T cell receptor beta chains share one sample of origin, sequenced in a study of identical twins. TCRdb re-derived calls from the 5' RACE reads in MiXCR, one entry per CDR3 protein. Among 450,000 or so distinct CDR3 sequences listed, approximately 15% were seen once. The sample was also reused in another study, on yellow fever vaccine responses in identical twins.

Sequencing used CD4+ T cells sorted from blood. The receptors stem from a woman aged 18-30 years in good health.

This chain joins TRBV6-2 or TRBV6-3 and TRBJ2-7; 8 bases map to TRBD1. Germline CDR1 is MNHEY and CDR2 is SVGEGT. V gave up 6 bases and J gave up 0 bases; unmatched junction bases: 10. The CDR3 loop spans 16 amino acids. The CDR3 nucleotides are TGTGCCAGCAGACCCACGACAGGGGTCAGCTCCTACGAGCAGTACTTC. Its protein product is CASRPTTGVSSYEQYF.

This rearrangement joins TRBV25-1 to TRBJ2-5; the D call may be TRBD1 or TRBD2 (6 bases each). In germline, CDR1 is MGHDK, CDR2 SYGVNS. The V gene lost 1 base and the J gene lost 5 bases, with 14 bases spanning the gap. CDR3 length: 15 residues. The CDR3 region has the DNA TGTGCCAGCAGTGAATCAAGGGGGGTAGGGGAGACCCAGTACTTC. Translating gives CASSESRGVGETQYF.

This clonotype has at least ten counts. The chain employs TRBV29-1 and TRBJ2-3, with TRBD2 matching 10 bases. V dropped 6 bases and J dropped 2; count of bases not matched to a gene: 8. The CDR3 spans 15 residues. Germline V gene lookup returns CDR1 SQVTM and CDR2 ANQGSEA. The CDR3 DNA sequence: TGCAGCGTAACTACTAGCGGGGCTAACACAGATACGCAGTATTTT. Protein: CSVTTSGANTDTQYF.

This clonotype turned up a few times. The chain links TRBV6-1 to TRBJ2-5; D gene uncertain. The CDR3 consists of 15 residues. The V gene's germline CDR1 is MNHNS and CDR2 SASEGT. Trimming took 5 bases from V and 4 from J, leaving 17 bases between them. CDR3 DNA: TGTGCCAGCAGTCGTCGTATATCGTGGGCAGAGACCCAGTACTTC. This encodes CASSRRISWAETQYF.

The V gene is TRBV7-9, the J gene TRBJ2-1; 9 nucleotides match TRBD2. J gave up 10 bases and V 3 bases, and 7 bases lay outside the gene matches. Germline CDR1 is SEHNR and CDR2 is FQNEAQ (reference sequence). This CDR3 spans 14 amino acids. The CDR3 loop is CASSFNAGGAEQFF. The DNA of the CDR3 is TGTGCCAGCAGCTTTAACGCGGGAGGGGCAGAGCAGTTCTTC.

This clonotype was counted only a few times. The chain has TRBV28 and TRBJ2-1, with 9 bases lining up with TRBD1. V was pared by 3 bases and J by 4 bases, with 7 bases of the junction left unmatched. Germline V gene sequence: CDR1 MDHEN, CDR2 SYDVKM. This CDR3 comprises 16 residues. The CDR3 region is CASSFTGGGTYNEQFF. The CDR3 DNA sequence: TGTGCCAGCAGTTTTACAGGGGGCGGTACTTACAATGAGCAGTTCTTC.

This clonotype has just a few counts. The chain joins TRBV29-1 to TRBJ2-1, with D unclear. Germline V gene data show CDR1 as SQVTM and CDR2 as ANQGSEA. The CDR3 is 16 amino acids. V gave up 0 bases and J gave up 0 bases, with 12 bases separating them. For the CDR3, the DNA is TGCAGCGTTGAAGACGGTACGGCCAGCTCCTACAATGAGCAGTTCTTC. Residues: CSVEDGTASSYNEQFF.

J is TRBJ2-7 and V is TRBV3-1, with 12 positions matching TRBD2. From germline, CDR1 is LGHDT and CDR2 YNNKEL (reference sequence). The CDR3 is made up of 19 amino acids. Trimming cost V 0 bases and J 5 bases; bases outside gene matches: 14. CDR3 sequence: CASSQDPLASGRAWHEQYF. CDR3 sequence (DNA): TGTGCCAGCAGCCAAGATCCCCTGGCTAGCGGGAGGGCTTGGCACGAGCAGTACTTC.

The chain has TRBV7-2 and TRBJ2-5; D not resolved. From germline, CDR1 is SGHTA and CDR2 FQGNSA. The V end was cut by 5 bases, the J end by 5 bases, with 12 bases between. CDR3 length equals 13 residues. The chain's CDR3 is CASSLLGVETQYF. DNA for the CDR3: TGTGCCAGCAGCCTCCTTGGAGTGGAGACCCAGTACTTC.

This clonotype was found a few times. The gene calls are TRBV20-1 and TRBJ2-7; D may be TRBD1 (6 bases). V was shortened by 3 bases and J by 3 bases, with 15 bases between the two germline ends. The germline V gene encodes CDR1 DFQATT and CDR2 SNEGSKA (reference sequence). The CDR3 sequence is 14 residues long. In DNA form, the CDR3 reads TGCAGTGCTAGGCGGCCAGGGGCGAACTACGAGCAGTACTTC. It is translated as CSARRPGANYEQYF.

This clonotype has a handful of counts. This chain uses TRBV12-3 or TRBV12-4 with TRBJ2-1; TRBD1 aligns across 10 bases. Trimming took 3 bases from V and 6 from J; bases not matched to a gene: 11. The CDR3 length is 17 residues. The CDR3 coding sequence is TGTGCCAGCAGTTTTTGGACAGGGGGTAAAGCGGGCAATGAGCAGTTCTTC. Amino acids: CASSFWTGGKAGNEQFF.

V gene TRBV6-2 or TRBV6-3 combines with J gene TRBJ2-7; D ambiguous. The V gene lost 6 bases and the J gene lost 2 bases, with 14 bases spanning the gap. Germline CDR1 and CDR2: MNHEY and SVGEGT. This CDR3 comprises 14 residues. The CDR3 bases are TGTGCCAGCAGGCGCGAGACGAAAACCTACGAGCAGTACTTC. The encoded protein is CASRRETKTYEQYF.

The V gene is TRBV6-1, the J gene TRBJ2-6; D is unclear. Germline assignment: CDR1 MNHNS and CDR2 SASEGT. V lost 8 bases and J 0 bases, leaving 5 bases between the germline ends. The CDR3 spans 13 residues. Written as DNA, the CDR3 is TGTGCCAGCGGTGGCTCTGGGGCCAACGTCCTGACTTTC. The encoded protein is CASGGSGANVLTF.

This clonotype appeared many times. J is TRBJ2-1 and V is TRBV3-1; the match to TRBD2 covers 9 bases. In germline, CDR1 is LGHDT, CDR2 YNNKEL (reference sequence). The CDR3 has 17 amino acids. Trimming took 0 bases from V and 7 from J; bases not matched to a gene: 10. In nucleotides, the CDR3 is TGTGCCAGCAGCCAAGATTTGGGCGGGAGGGCCAATAATGAGCAGTTCTTC. It specifies CASSQDLGGRANNEQFF.

The V gene is TRBV20-1, the J gene TRBJ2-1; possibly TRBD2 for D (7 bases). Trimming left V 3 bases short and J 0 bases short, with 18 bases between. The V gene's germline CDR1 is DFQATT and CDR2 SNEGSKA (reference sequence). There are 17 residues in the CDR3. The chain's CDR3 is CSASGGGGGLSYNEQFF. CDR3 DNA sequence: TGCAGTGCTAGTGGGGGGGGCGGGGGACTCTCCTACAATGAGCAGTTCTTC.

This clonotype occurred many times. The chain uses TRBV29-1 and TRBJ2-5; D is perhaps TRBD1 or TRBD2 (5 bases each). This CDR3 has 12 amino acids. V was pared by 4 bases and J by 4 bases, with 10 bases between. Germline CDR1 is SQVTM and CDR2 is ANQGSEA. CDR3 nucleotide sequence: TGCAGCGTTGTTCGTGGGGGAGAGACCCAGTACTTC. Protein product: CSVVRGGETQYF.